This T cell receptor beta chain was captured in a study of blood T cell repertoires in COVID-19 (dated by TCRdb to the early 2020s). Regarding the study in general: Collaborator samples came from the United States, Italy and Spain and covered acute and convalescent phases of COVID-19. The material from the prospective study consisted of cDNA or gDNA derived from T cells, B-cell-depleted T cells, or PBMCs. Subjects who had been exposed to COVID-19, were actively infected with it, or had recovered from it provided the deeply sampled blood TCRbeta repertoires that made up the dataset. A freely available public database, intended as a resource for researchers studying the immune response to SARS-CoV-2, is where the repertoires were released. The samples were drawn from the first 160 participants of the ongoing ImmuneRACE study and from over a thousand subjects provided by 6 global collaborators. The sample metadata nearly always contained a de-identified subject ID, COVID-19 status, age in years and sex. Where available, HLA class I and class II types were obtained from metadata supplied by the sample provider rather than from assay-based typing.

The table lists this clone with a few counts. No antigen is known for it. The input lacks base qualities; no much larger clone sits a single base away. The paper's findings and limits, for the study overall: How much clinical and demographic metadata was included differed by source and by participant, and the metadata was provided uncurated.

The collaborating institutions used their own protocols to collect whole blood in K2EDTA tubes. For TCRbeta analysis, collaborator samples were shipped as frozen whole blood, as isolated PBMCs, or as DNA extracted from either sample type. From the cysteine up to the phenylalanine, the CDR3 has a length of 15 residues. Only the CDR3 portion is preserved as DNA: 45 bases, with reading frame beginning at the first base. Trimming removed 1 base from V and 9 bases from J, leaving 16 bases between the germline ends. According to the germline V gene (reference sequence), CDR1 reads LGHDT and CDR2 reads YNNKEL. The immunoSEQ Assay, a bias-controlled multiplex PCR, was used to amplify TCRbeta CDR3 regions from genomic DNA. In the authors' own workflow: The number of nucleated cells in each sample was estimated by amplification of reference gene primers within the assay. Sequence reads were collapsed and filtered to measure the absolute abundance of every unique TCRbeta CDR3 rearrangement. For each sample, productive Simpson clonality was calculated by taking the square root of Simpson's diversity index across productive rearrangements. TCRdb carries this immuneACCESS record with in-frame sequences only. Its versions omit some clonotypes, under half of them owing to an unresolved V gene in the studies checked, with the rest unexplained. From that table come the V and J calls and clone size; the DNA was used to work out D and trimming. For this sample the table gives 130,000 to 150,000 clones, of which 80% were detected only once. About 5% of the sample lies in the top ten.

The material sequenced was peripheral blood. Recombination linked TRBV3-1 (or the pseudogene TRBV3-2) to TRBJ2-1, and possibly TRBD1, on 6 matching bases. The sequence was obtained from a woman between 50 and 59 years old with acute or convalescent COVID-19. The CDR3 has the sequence CASSQGTVVTGEQFF. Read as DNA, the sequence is TGTGCCAGCAGCCAAGGGACAGTCGTTACGGGTGAGCAGTTCTTC.